This T cell receptor beta chain originates from a study of T-cell reconstitution after alpha-beta-depleted transplantation in children. The library targeted TCRbeta and was prepared with unique molecular identifiers. A single record per CDR3 protein comes from TCRdb applying MiXCR to the PCR reads. The profile covers around 380,000 distinct CDR3 sequences, with approximately 11% appearing a single time and about 5% taken by the ten largest. Germline V gene sequence: CDR1 SNHLY, CDR2 FYNNEI. Trimming removed 4 bases at V and 0 bases at J, with 10 bases between. This CDR3 is built from 15 residues. V usage is TRBV2 and J usage is TRBJ2-1, with no clear D. The specimen comprised PBMCs from the stem cell graft donor, sampled from the stem cell graft. This sequence originates from a human donor who donated a stem cell graft to a child with acute myeloid leukemia. CDR3 bases: TGTGCCAGCAGTGCCTATGGCGGCTCCTACAATGAGCAGTTCTTC. Amino acids: CASSAYGGSYNEQFF.